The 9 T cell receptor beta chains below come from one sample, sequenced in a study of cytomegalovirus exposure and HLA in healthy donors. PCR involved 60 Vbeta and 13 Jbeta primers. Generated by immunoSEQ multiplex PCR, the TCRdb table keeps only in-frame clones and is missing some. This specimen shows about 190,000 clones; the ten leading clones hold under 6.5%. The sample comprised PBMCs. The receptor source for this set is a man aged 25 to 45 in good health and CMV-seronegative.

DNA of the CDR3: TGTGCCAGCACGTACGCAGAAAACTATGGCTACACCTTC. Protein sequence: CASTYAENYGYTF. This chain connects TRBV2 to TRBJ1-2; D unclear. The CDR3 length is 13 residues. V was shortened by 7 bases and J by 2 bases, with 11 bases between the two germline ends. Germline V gene data show CDR1 as SNHLY and CDR2 as FYNNEI.

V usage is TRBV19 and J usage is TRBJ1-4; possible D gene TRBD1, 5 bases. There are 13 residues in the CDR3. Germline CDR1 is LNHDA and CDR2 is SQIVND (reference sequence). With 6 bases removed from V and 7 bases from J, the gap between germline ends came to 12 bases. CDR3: CASRRGVGEKLFF. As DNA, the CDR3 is TGTGCCAGTAGGCGGGGGGTCGGTGAAAAACTGTTTTTT.

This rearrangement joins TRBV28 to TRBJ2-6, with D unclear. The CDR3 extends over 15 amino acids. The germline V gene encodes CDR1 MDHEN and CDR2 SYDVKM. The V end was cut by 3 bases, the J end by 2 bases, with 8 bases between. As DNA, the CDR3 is TGTGCCAGCAGTTTGATCGGTCCTGGGGCCAACGTCCTGACTTTC. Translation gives CASSLIGPGANVLTF. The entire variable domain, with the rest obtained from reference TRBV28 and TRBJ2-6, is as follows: DVKVTQSSRYLVKRTGEKVFLECVQDMDHENMFWYRQDPGLGLRLIYFSYDVKMKEKGDIPEGYSVSREKKERFSLILESASTNQTSMYLCASSLIGPGANVLTFGAGSRLTVL.

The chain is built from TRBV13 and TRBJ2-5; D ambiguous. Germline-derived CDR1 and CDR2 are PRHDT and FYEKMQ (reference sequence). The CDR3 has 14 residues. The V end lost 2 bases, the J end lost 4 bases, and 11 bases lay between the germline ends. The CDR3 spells CASSLMQVVETQYF. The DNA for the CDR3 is TGTGCCAGCAGCTTAATGCAGGTAGTAGAGACCCAGTACTTC.

The CDR3 sequence: CASSTGLQGNTIYF. The CDR3 DNA reads TGTGCCAGTAGTACAGGGTTACAAGGAAACACCATATATTTT. The chain has TRBV19 and TRBJ1-3, with TRBD1 as a possible D gene (5 bases). V was clipped by 4 bases and J by 4 bases, with 11 bases between them. The V gene's germline CDR1 is LNHDA and CDR2 SQIVND (reference sequence). There are 14 residues in the CDR3.

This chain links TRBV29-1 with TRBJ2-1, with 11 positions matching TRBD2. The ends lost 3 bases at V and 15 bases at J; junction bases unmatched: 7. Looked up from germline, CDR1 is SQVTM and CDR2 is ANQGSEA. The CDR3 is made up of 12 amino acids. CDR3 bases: TGCAGCGTTGATGTAGCGGGAGGGCCGGTGTTCTTC. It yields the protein CSVDVAGGPVFF.

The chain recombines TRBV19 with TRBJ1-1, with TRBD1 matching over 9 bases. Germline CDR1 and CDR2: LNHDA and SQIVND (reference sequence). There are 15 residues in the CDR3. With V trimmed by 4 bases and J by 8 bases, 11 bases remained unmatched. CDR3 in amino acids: CASSSLQGAGSEAFF. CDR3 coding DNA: TGTGCCAGTAGTAGCCTACAGGGGGCGGGTTCCGAAGCTTTCTTT.

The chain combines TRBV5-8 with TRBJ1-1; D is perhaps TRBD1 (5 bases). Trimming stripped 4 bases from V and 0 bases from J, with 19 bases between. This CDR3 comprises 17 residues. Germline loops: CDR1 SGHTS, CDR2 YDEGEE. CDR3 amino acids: CASSRRTDWGMNTEAFF. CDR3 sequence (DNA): TGTGCCAGCAGCAGAAGGACGGATTGGGGCATGAACACTGAAGCTTTCTTT.

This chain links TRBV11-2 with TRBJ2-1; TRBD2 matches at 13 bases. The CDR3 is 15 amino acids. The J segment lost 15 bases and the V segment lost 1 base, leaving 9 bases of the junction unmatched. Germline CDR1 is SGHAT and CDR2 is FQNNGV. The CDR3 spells CASSLGWTSGRTPFF. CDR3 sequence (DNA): TGTGCCAGCAGCTTAGGTTGGACTAGCGGGAGAACCCCGTTCTTC.